This entry lists 29 T cell receptor beta chains sequenced from one sample in a study of cytomegalovirus exposure and HLA in healthy donors. This PCR relied on a set of 60 Vbeta primers and 13 Jbeta primers. Sequenced by immunoSEQ multiplex PCR; TCRdb stores in-frame clones only, minus some. The sample includes roughly 300,000 clones, roughly 90% of them seen just once. The source material was PBMCs. These receptors all stem from a man in his forties in good health and CMV-seropositive.

The chain joins TRBV28 to TRBJ2-7, with D possibly TRBD1 on 6 matching bases. V lost 9 bases and J lost 6, with 15 bases in between. The CDR3 spans 12 residues. Germline values: CDR1 MDHEN, CDR2 SYDVKM. The CDR3 loop is CASGQLRGEQYF. CDR3 in DNA: TGTGCCAGTGGACAGTTAAGAGGCGAGCAGTACTTC.

The CDR3 DNA reads TGTGCCAGCAGTTGGGGACAGAACACCGGGGAGCTGTTTTTT. It encodes CASSWGQNTGELFF. The chain couples TRBV27 to TRBJ2-2; the D gene is possibly TRBD1 (6 bases). The CDR3 contains 14 residues. Germline loops: CDR1 MNHEY, CDR2 SMNVEV (reference sequence). The ends were cut back, 4 bases at V and 1 base at J, with 7 bases in the middle.

The CDR3 protein is CTSSQDPWTSGGIHEQYF. The DNA of the CDR3 is TGCACCAGCAGCCAAGATCCCTGGACTAGCGGGGGCATCCACGAGCAGTACTTC. J is TRBJ2-7 and V is TRBV1; no DNA check was done on the table's D call, TRBD2. TRBV1 is labeled a pseudogene. The CDR3 extends over 18 amino acids.

CDR3 nucleotide sequence: TGTGCCATCAGTGAAACGGGACAGCCATACGAGCAGTACTTC. Its protein is CAISETGQPYEQYF. The chain recombines TRBV10-3 with TRBJ2-7, with 7 bases that match TRBD1. The CDR3 sequence is 14 residues long. The germline gives CDR1 ENHRY, CDR2 SYGVKD. With 3 bases clipped from V and 4 bases from J, the junction kept 6 bases outside the gene matches.

This clone showed up just once. The rearrangement uses TRBV15 and TRBJ1-5, with D perhaps TRBD1 (6 bases). The CDR3 has 17 residues. Germline-derived CDR1 and CDR2 are LNHNV and YYDKDF (reference sequence). Trimming removed 0 bases at V and 7 bases at J, with 19 bases between. DNA of the CDR3: TGTGCCACCAGCAGAGAGAGGGGGTGGGGGCGCGGCCAGCCCCAGCATTTT. Translation gives CATSRERGWGRGQPQHF.

This chain uses TRBV29-1 with TRBJ1-2; D ambiguous. Germline assignment: CDR1 SQVTM and CDR2 ANQGSEA. V was cut by 3 bases and J by 2 bases, with 10 bases left in between. The CDR3 is 13 residues long. The CDR3: CSVDSPGNYGYTF. The CDR3 DNA is TGCAGCGTTGATAGTCCGGGGAACTATGGCTACACCTTC.

The chain carries TRBV19 and TRBJ1-5; D not certain. The V end was cut by 2 bases, the J end by 5 bases, with 4 bases between. Germline lookup yields CDR1 LNHDA and CDR2 SQIVND (reference sequence). This CDR3 is built from 12 residues. CDR3 in amino acids: CASSIQDQPQHF. The CDR3 DNA reads as TGTGCCAGTAGTATACAGGATCAGCCCCAGCATTTT.

The chain joins TRBV4-2 to TRBJ2-7, with TRBD2 matching 11 bases. The CDR3 is 18 residues long. J gave up 1 base and V 0 bases, and 8 bases lay outside the gene matches. CDR1 and CDR2 from the germline V gene are LGHNA and YNFKEQ. CDR3 protein: CASSQEASGRTLSYEQYF. The CDR3 DNA is TGTGCCAGCAGCCAAGAGGCTAGCGGGAGGACGCTTTCCTACGAGCAGTACTTC.

Only a few counts were recorded for this clone. One junction end does not reproduce the germline sequence, and a read error may be involved. This chain connects TRBV7-7 to TRBJ2-5, with 9 nucleotides matching TRBD2. This CDR3 is 15 amino acids long. Germline CDR1 reads SSHAT; CDR2 reads FNYEAQ (reference sequence). CDR3 residues: CASSLGGRAGETQYF. The CDR3, as DNA: TGTGCTAGCAGCTTAGGCGGGAGGGCCGGGGAGACCCAGTACTTC.

The rearrangement joins TRBV29-1 to TRBJ1-1, with TRBD1 as a possible D gene (6 bases). This CDR3 has 14 residues. V dropped 1 base and J dropped 0 bases, with 9 bases sitting between them. Germline V gene lookup returns CDR1 SQVTM and CDR2 ANQGSEA. DNA of the CDR3: TGCAGCGTTGAAGTGGCAGGGGTGAACACTGAAGCTTTCTTT. Residues: CSVEVAGVNTEAFF.

This chain joins TRBV7-2 and TRBJ2-7; D gene ambiguous. The CDR3 loop spans 14 amino acids. In germline, CDR1 is SGHTA, CDR2 FQGNSA. V lost 5 bases and J 0 bases, leaving 11 bases between the germline ends. The CDR3 DNA sequence: TGTGCCAGCAGCGCCGAGATGAGCTCCTACGAGCAGTACTTC. Encoded protein: CASSAEMSSYEQYF.

As to this clone: An end of the junction differs from the germline gene, which may be a read error. The rearrangement uses TRBV7-7 and TRBJ2-1; D possibly corresponds to TRBD2 (5 bases). Germline assignment: CDR1 SSHAT and CDR2 FNYEAQ (reference sequence). The CDR3 is 15 amino acids. This CDR3 reads CASSLTLAIGGEQFF. DNA for the CDR3: TGTGCTAGCAGCTTAACCCTAGCTATTGGTGGTGAGCAGTTCTTC.

This chain uses TRBV19 with TRBJ2-6, with D perhaps matching TRBD2 (6 bases). Trimming removed 5 bases at V and 1 base at J, with 9 bases between. CDR3 length: 15 residues. CDR1 and CDR2 from the germline V gene are LNHDA and SQIVND (reference sequence). The CDR3 loop reads CASSPRGSGANVLTF. The CDR3 nucleotides are TGTGCCAGTAGTCCTCGGGGGTCTGGGGCCAACGTCCTGACTTTC. The full variable domain, its missing parts supplied by reference TRBV19 and TRBJ2-6, is DGGITQSPKYLFRKEGQNVTLSCEQNLNHDAMYWYRQDPGQGLRLIYYSQIVNDFQKGDIAEGYSVSREKKESFPLTVTSAQKNPTAFYLCASSPRGSGANVLTFGAGSRLTVL.

This clone showed up just once. The chain uses TRBV27 and TRBJ2-4; the D gene is possibly TRBD1 (6 bases). The V and J ends lost 1 base and 1 base respectively, with 11 bases between them. CDR3 length: 16 amino acids. Germline CDR1 and CDR2: MNHEY and SMNVEV (reference sequence). CDR3 residues: CASSLLGDTAKNIQYF. The CDR3 nucleotides read TGTGCCAGCAGTTTATTAGGGGACACTGCCAAAAACATTCAGTACTTC.

Regarding this clone: A read error may account for a junction end that differs from germline. The gene calls are TRBV7-9 and TRBJ2-5; no reliable D call. Germline-derived CDR1 and CDR2 are SEHNR and FQNEAQ (reference sequence). CDR3 length: 12 amino acids. The CDR3 DNA is TGTTCCAGCAGCTTCGTGGCAGGGACCCAGTACTTC. Amino acid sequence: CSSSFVAGTQYF. The full variable domain, in which reference TRBV7-9 and TRBJ2-5 provide the parts outside the CDR3, is DTGVSQNPRHKITKRGQNVTFRCDPISEHNRLYWYRQTLGQGPEFLTYFQNEAQLEKSRLLSDRFSAERPKGSFSTLEIQRTEQGDSAMYLCSSSFVAGTQYFGPGTRLLVL.

The chain combines TRBV28 with TRBJ2-3; 7 positions match TRBD2. Looked up from germline, CDR1 is MDHEN and CDR2 is SYDVKM. V lost 9 bases and J lost 4; bases outside the gene matches: 7. The CDR3 loop spans 13 amino acids. This CDR3 reads CASRSGLPDTQYF. For the CDR3, the DNA is TGTGCCAGTCGTAGCGGGTTACCAGATACGCAGTATTTT.

V and J are TRBV27 and TRBJ2-1, with 9 bases identical to TRBD1. Germline V gene data show CDR1 as MNHEY and CDR2 as SMNVEV (reference sequence). This CDR3 region has 15 residues. Unmatched junction bases numbered 7, after V lost 4 bases and J lost 6 bases. The CDR3 DNA sequence: TGTGCCAGCAGTTCCGGGACAGGGAACTCCAATGAGCAGTTCTTC. This gives the protein CASSSGTGNSNEQFF.

The chain recombines TRBV7-2 with TRBJ1-5; 7 nucleotides match TRBD1. J lost 3 bases, V lost 3 bases, and 2 bases had no gene match. The CDR3 is made up of 14 amino acids. Germline CDR1 reads SGHTA; CDR2 reads FQGNSA. The DNA of the CDR3 is TGTGCCAGCAGCTTGGGACAGATCAATCAGCCCCAGCATTTT. Translated: CASSLGQINQPQHF. Looking up the rest from reference TRBV7-2 and TRBJ1-5 gives the full variable domain: GAGVSQSPSNKVTEKGKDVELRCDPISGHTALYWYRQSLGQGLEFLIYFQGNSAPDKSGLPSDRFSAERTGGSVSTLTIQRTQQEDSAVYLCASSLGQINQPQHFGDGTRLSIL.

This clone was counted between two and nine times. CDR3 in DNA: TGTGCCAGCAGTTGGGACAGGGAAACCTATGGCTACACCTTC. Translation gives CASSWDRETYGYTF. V and J are TRBV5-6 and TRBJ1-2; 9 nucleotides align to TRBD1. With 5 bases clipped from V and 4 bases from J, the junction kept 6 bases outside the gene matches. Germline loops: CDR1 SGHDT, CDR2 YYEEEE. This CDR3 spans 14 amino acids.

The gene calls are TRBV27 and TRBJ2-1; D is perhaps TRBD2 (6 bases). Germline CDR1 and CDR2: MNHEY and SMNVEV (reference sequence). V shed 4 bases and J shed 8 bases, with 24 bases lying between them. This CDR3 has 17 amino acids. For the CDR3, the DNA is TGTGCCAGCAGTTCCCCACTCCTAGCGAAAATCCCCCATGAGCAGTTCTTC. It codes for CASSSPLLAKIPHEQFF.

The rearrangement joins TRBV5-1 to TRBJ2-7; TRBD2 matches 8 bases. The germline gives CDR1 SGHRS, CDR2 YFSETQ. The CDR3 totals 17 residues. V lost 0 bases and J lost 1; bases outside the gene matches: 9. The CDR3 loop reads CASSLVAGGGWSYEQYF. CDR3 DNA sequence: TGCGCCAGCAGCTTGGTCGCGGGGGGCGGATGGTCCTACGAGCAGTACTTC.

The gene calls are TRBV4-1 and TRBJ1-1, with 8 positions matching TRBD1. Germline V gene sequence: CDR1 MGHRA, CDR2 YSYEKL. V dropped 4 bases and J dropped 6; count of bases not matched to a gene: 7. The CDR3 runs 14 residues. CDR3 nucleotides: TGCGCCAGCAGCCCTGGACAGGGAAGGGCTGAAGCTTTCTTT. It yields the protein CASSPGQGRAEAFF.

This clone was seen a handful of times. V and J are TRBV28 and TRBJ1-3; TRBD1 aligns across 9 bases. CDR1 MDHEN and CDR2 SYDVKM come from the germline V gene. V lost 4 bases to trimming and J lost 4 bases; unmatched junction nucleotides: 5. The CDR3 is 15 amino acids. The CDR3 loop is CASSYGQGYGNTIYF. CDR3 sequence (DNA): TGTGCCAGCAGTTACGGACAGGGGTACGGAAACACCATATATTTT.

This clone was recorded only once. The chain joins TRBV10-3 to TRBJ2-1; 12 bases map to TRBD1. Germline CDR1 ENHRY, CDR2 SYGVKD. The CDR3 has 16 residues. J gave up 8 bases and V 3 bases, and 8 bases lay outside the gene matches. CDR3 coding DNA: TGTGCCATCAGTGACGGGGGGACAGGGGGCTCGGATGAGCAGTTCTTC. This encodes CAISDGGTGGSDEQFF.

J is TRBJ1-3 and V is TRBV7-8; D not certain. The CDR3 covers 14 residues. V was cut by 6 bases and J by 0 bases, with 9 bases left in between. The germline CDR1 and CDR2 sequences are SGHVS and FQNEAQ. The DNA for the CDR3 is TGTGCCAGCAGACCACAACACTCTGGAAACACCATATATTTT. Translating it yields CASRPQHSGNTIYF.

This chain links TRBV7-2 with TRBJ2-7; possible D gene TRBD1, 5 bases. CDR3 size: 13 residues. Germline CDR1 is SGHTA and CDR2 is FQGNSA. V was shortened by 5 bases and J by 10 bases, with 18 bases between the two germline ends. CDR3 nucleotides: TGTGCCAGCAGCCCAGGCGGCAGGGCTGAACAGTACTTC. Translation: CASSPGGRAEQYF.

This clone has just one count. This sequence joins TRBV2 and TRBJ2-1, with TRBD2 matching 7 bases. V gave up 2 bases and J gave up 6 bases; unmatched junction bases: 7. Per the germline V gene, CDR1 is SNHLY and CDR2 is FYNNEI. The CDR3 spans 15 residues. The CDR3 nucleotides are TGTGCCAGCAGTGAACCGGGGGGTTCCCTCAATGAGCAGTTCTTC. Encoded protein: CASSEPGGSLNEQFF.

This rearrangement joins TRBV5-1 to TRBJ1-1; 8 positions match TRBD1. Germline V gene lookup returns CDR1 SGHRS and CDR2 YFSETQ. The CDR3 consists of 16 residues. The J segment lost 5 bases and the V segment lost 0 bases, leaving 9 bases of the junction unmatched. CDR3 in DNA: TGCGCCAGCAGCTTGGAAAGCCAGGGGGCCGCGACTGAAGCTTTCTTT. Protein: CASSLESQGAATEAFF.

V is TRBV28 and J is TRBJ1-2, with 8 positions matching TRBD1. Trimming at V came to 2 bases and at J to 3 bases, leaving 8 bases not matched to a gene. There are 16 residues in the CDR3. Germline V CDR1 and CDR2: MDHEN, SYDVKM. CDR3 loop: CASSLPYRGVDYGYTF. CDR3 nucleotides: TGTGCCAGCAGTTTACCCTACAGGGGGGTAGACTATGGCTACACCTTC.